Detailed here is one T cell receptor (beta chain). The data derive from a study of blood T cell repertoires in COVID-19. For the study at large: Samples representing acute and convalescent COVID-19 were sourced from the United States, Italy and Spain. T cells, B-cell-depleted T cells, or PBMCs supplied cDNA or gDNA.

The CDR3 has 15 residues. Trimming shortened V by 0 bases and J by 3 bases, and 9 bases separated the two germline ends. Germline V CDR1 and CDR2: ENHRY, SYGVKD. Original analysis: Reference gene primer amplification in the assay estimated nucleated cell counts. TCRdb's table, derived via immunoSEQ multiplex PCR, lists solely in-frame clones and lacks some. That table is the source of V, J and clone size, and D and trimming were worked out from the DNA. The data hold more than 200,000 clones, with over 80% observed a single time. This sequence originates from a man aged 35 to 55 with acute or convalescent COVID-19. Sequencing used peripheral blood. The chain couples TRBV10-3 to TRBJ1-5, with D possibly TRBD1 on 6 matching bases. This CDR3 is CAISESGQPNQPQHF. CDR3 nucleotide sequence: TGTGCCATCAGTGAGTCAGGACAGCCCAATCAGCCCCAGCATTTT.